This T cell receptor (beta chain) was captured in a study of blood T cells in healthy people across ages. Findings and caveats of the study: The study found more naive CD4+ cells and higher diversity in long-lived than aged donors. Underestimates were what the diversity estimates from one million T cells were considered to be.

No fewer than 6 micrograms of total RNA were isolated from every sample. Germline CDR1 and CDR2: MNHNS and SASEGT. The CDR3 spans 17 residues. Trimming took 7 bases from V and 0 from J, leaving 20 bases between them. A J-beta primer mix and a sample-barcoded 5' primer were used in a second PCR of roughly 6 to 12 cycles. TCRdb re-analysed the 5' RACE reads in MiXCR, keeping a single row per CDR3 protein. The table shows about 730,000 distinct CDR3 sequences, with around 46% occurring only once. This clonotype showed up just a few times. Antigen specificity is unknown. The gene calls are TRBV6-1 and TRBJ2-3, with D possibly matching TRBD2 (5 bases). The receptor's source is a woman in her fifties or sixties in good health. The sample taken for sequencing was blood. The CDR3 nucleotides read TGTGCCAGCACCTCCCTGCCAGGAGGCGATAGCACAGATACGCAGTATTTT. It is translated as CASTSLPGGDSTDTQYF.